This note documents a single T cell receptor beta chain sequence. These data come from a study of T cell changes during pregnancy in multiple sclerosis. TCRdb's copy holds only in-frame clones and misses some; the assay was immunoSEQ multiplex PCR. The repertoire consists of 30,000 to 35,000 clones, with roughly 87% occurring once and the leading ten covering 9.5% to 10%. The germline V gene has CDR1 LGHNT and CDR2 FRNRAP. Trimming stripped 2 bases from V and 4 bases from J, with 8 bases between. The CDR3 loop spans 13 amino acids. The chain carries TRBV12-5 and TRBJ1-1; D remains ambiguous. Sequencing used CD8+ T cells from peripheral blood mononuclear cells, obtained in the first trimester of pregnancy. The receptor's source is a female donor with multiple sclerosis, enrolled in a pregnancy study. The DNA for the CDR3 is TGTGCTAGTGGTTTGCCCCCGGGCACTGAAGCTTTCTTT. This translates into CASGLPPGTEAFF.